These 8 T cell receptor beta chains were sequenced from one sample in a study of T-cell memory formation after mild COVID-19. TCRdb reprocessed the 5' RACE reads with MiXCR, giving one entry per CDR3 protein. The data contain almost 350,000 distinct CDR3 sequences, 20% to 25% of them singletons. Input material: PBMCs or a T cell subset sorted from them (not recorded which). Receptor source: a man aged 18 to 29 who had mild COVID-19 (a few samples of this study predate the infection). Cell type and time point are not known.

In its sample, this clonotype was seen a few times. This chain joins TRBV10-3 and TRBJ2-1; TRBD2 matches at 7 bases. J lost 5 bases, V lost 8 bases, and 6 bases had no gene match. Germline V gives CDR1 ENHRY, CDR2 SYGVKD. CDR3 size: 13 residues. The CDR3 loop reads CAIAGDRNNEQFF. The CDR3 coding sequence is TGTGCCATCGCGGGGGACCGGAACAATGAGCAGTTCTTC.

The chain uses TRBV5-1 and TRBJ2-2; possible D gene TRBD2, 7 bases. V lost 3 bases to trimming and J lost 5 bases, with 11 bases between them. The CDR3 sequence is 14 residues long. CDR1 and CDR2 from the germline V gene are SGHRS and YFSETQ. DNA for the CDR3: TGCGCCAGCAGCTCCGGGGGGCCTACCGGGGAGCTGTTTTTT. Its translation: CASSSGGPTGELFF. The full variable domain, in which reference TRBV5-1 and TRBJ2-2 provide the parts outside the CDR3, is KAGVTQTPRYLIKTRGQQVTLSCSPISGHRSVSWYQQTPGQGLQFLFEYFSETQRNKGNFPGRFSGRQFSNSRSEMNVSTLELGDSALYLCASSSGGPTGELFFGEGSRLTVL.

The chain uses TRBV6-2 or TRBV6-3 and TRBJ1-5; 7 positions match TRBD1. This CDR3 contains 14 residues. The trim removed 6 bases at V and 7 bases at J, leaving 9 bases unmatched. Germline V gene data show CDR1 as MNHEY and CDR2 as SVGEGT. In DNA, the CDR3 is TGTGCCAGCAGGAGGGGGCAGGGTAGACAGCCCCAGCATTTT. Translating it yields CASRRGQGRQPQHF.

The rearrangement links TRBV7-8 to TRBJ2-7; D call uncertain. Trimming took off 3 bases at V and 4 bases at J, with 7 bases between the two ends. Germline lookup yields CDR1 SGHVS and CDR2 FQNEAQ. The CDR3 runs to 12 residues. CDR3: CASSFGRYEQYF. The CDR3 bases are TGTGCCAGCAGCTTCGGCAGGTACGAGCAGTACTTC. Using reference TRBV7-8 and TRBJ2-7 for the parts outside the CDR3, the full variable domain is GAGVSQSPRYKVAKRGQDVALRCDPISGHVSLFWYQQALGQGPEFLTYFQNEAQLDKSGLPSDRFFAERPEGSVSTLKIQRTQQEDSAVYLCASSFGRYEQYFGPGTRLTVT.

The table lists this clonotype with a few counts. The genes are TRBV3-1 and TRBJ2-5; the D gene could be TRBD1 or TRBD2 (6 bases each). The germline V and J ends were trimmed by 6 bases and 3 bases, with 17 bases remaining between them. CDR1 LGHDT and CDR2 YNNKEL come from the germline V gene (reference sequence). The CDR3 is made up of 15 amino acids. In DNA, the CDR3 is TGTGCCAGCAGTCAGCGTACCGGGGGCGAAGAGACCCAGTACTTC. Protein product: CASSQRTGGEETQYF.

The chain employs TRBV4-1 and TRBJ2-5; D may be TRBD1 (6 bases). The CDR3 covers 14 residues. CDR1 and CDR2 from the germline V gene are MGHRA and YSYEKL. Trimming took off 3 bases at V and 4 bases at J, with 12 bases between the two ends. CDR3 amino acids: CASSHPVGAETQYF. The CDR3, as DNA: TGCGCCAGCAGCCACCCTGTGGGGGCAGAGACCCAGTACTTC.

CDR3 amino acids: CASRGEGGADEQFF. The CDR3 DNA is TGTGCCAGCAGGGGGGAAGGCGGGGCGGATGAGCAGTTCTTC. The rearrangement joins TRBV6-4 to TRBJ2-1, with a tentative D call TRBD2 (6 bases). Germline V gives CDR1 MRHNA, CDR2 SNTAGT. Trimming took off 6 bases at V and 8 bases at J, with 17 bases between the two ends. The CDR3 runs 14 residues.

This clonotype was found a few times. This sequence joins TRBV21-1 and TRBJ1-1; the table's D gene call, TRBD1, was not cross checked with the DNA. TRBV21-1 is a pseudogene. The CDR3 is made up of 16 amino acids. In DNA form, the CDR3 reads TGTGCCAGCAGCAACTCACCGGGACGGAGGAACACTGAAGCTTTCTTT. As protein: CASSNSPGRRNTEAFF.